A few counts support the clone carrying this T cell receptor (beta chain). This sample was included in a study of beta chain features in type 1 diabetes. What was sequenced were expressed TCRB transcripts, since all of the isolated RNA had been reverse transcribed. Using immunoSEQ multiplex PCR, the repertoire was profiled, and TCRdb retains in-frame clones only, with some absent. The sample lists about 900,000 clones; roughly 16% were seen once. The CDR3 sequence is 16 residues long. In germline, CDR1 is SGHRS, CDR2 YFSETQ. The V and J ends lost 4 bases and 3 bases, in that order; junction bases with no gene match: 12.

The genes are TRBV5-1 and TRBJ2-7, with 8 bases identical to TRBD1. This clonotype originated in a woman younger than 30 in good health. Source material: naive CD4+ T cells from blood. CDR3 in DNA: TGCGCCAGCAGCCCCGAAGGACAGGGAAGGAGCTACGAGCAGTACTTC. Protein sequence: CASSPEGQGRSYEQYF.